The clone carrying this T cell receptor (beta chain) was detected once. Profiled with immunoSEQ multiplex PCR; TCRdb holds only in-frame clones, not every one. The table shows about 190,000 clones, with around 86% occurring only once. The CDR3 covers 12 residues. These data come from a study of blood T cell repertoires in COVID-19. About the research overall: Acute and convalescent COVID-19 samples came from the United States, Italy and Spain.

Participant ages covered about 18 to 89 years across around 22 US areas. Cohort allocation depended upon clinical history that participants reported. The receptor comes from a man between 35 and 55 years old with acute COVID-19. V usage is TRBV21-1 and J usage is TRBJ2-7; TRBD2 was called by the table and not checked on the DNA. TRBV21-1 is given as a pseudogene. Sequencing was performed on PBMCs or T cells enriched from blood (not recorded which). The CDR3 sequence: CASSIVSYEQYF. For the CDR3, the DNA is TGTGCCAGCAGCATCGTCTCCTACGAGCAGTACTTC.